The 3 T cell receptor beta chains below all came from one sample that was sequenced in a study of identical twins (dated by TCRdb to the mid-2010s). The protocol used for the library was 5' RACE. Sequencing was performed on an Illumina HiSeq 2000. The public reads were reprocessed in TCRdb via fastp at Q25 and MiXCR, keeping in-frame beta chains. Merged by CDR3 protein, the rows form single entries marked with the most common genes and DNA. This sample holds some 270,000 distinct CDR3 sequences; roughly 8% were observed only once. In total, the top ten clones hold less than 4% of the sample. The same specimen was also included in a second study, on yellow fever vaccine responses in identical twins.

Sequencing used CD8+ T cells sorted from blood. Source of these receptors: a woman in her late teens or twenties in good health.

The chain links TRBV4-3 to TRBJ2-2; TRBD1 matches at 8 bases. This CDR3 comprises 17 residues. Germline V gene sequence: CDR1 LGHNA, CDR2 YSLEER. V was clipped by 1 base and J by 1 base; unmatched bases: 5. DNA of the CDR3: TGCGCCAGCAGCCAAGGGATAGGGACAGGGAACACCGGGGAGCTGTTTTTT. This translates into CASSQGIGTGNTGELFF.

This clonotype was seen only a few times. The chain has TRBV7-6 and TRBJ2-1, with 7 bases matching TRBD1. V lost 3 bases to trimming and J lost 4 bases; unmatched junction nucleotides: 6. The CDR3 contains 15 residues. Germline assignment: CDR1 SGHVS and CDR2 FNYEAQ. The CDR3 bases are TGTGCCAGCAGCTTGCGCGGACAGGCATACAATGAGCAGTTCTTC. Translation gives CASSLRGQAYNEQFF. The variable domain in full, with the rest retrieved from reference TRBV7-6 and TRBJ2-1, is GAGVSQSPRYKVTKRGQDVALRCDPISGHVSLYWYRQALGQGPEFLTYFNYEAQQDKSGLPNDRFSAERPEGSISTLTIQRTEQRDSAMYRCASSLRGQAYNEQFFGPGTRLTVL.

This sequence joins TRBV7-9 and TRBJ1-1, with D unresolved. Germline V gene data show CDR1 as SEHNR and CDR2 as FQNEAQ (reference sequence). The germline V and J ends were trimmed by 5 bases and 10 bases, with 11 bases remaining between them. CDR3 size: 11 residues. The CDR3 reads CASSARLAAFF. Here the CDR3 DNA reads TGTGCCAGCAGCGCCCGGTTGGCAGCTTTCTTT. The full variable domain, in which reference TRBV7-9 and TRBJ1-1 provide the parts outside the CDR3, is DTGVSQNPRHKITKRGQNVTFRCDPISEHNRLYWYRQTLGQGPEFLTYFQNEAQLEKSRLLSDRFSAERPKGSFSTLEIQRTEQGDSAMYLCASSARLAAFFGQGTRLTVV.